This note documents a single T cell receptor (beta chain) sequence. This entry is derived from a study of blood T cell repertoires in COVID-19. Background on the study: The United States, Italy and Spain provided the acute and convalescent COVID-19 samples. Sources were T cells, B-cell-depleted T cells, or PBMCs; the material itself was cDNA or gDNA.

Individuals aged roughly 18 to 100 years were recruited from about two dozen US areas. Either two negative PCRs, clearance, or symptom resolution qualified Cohort 3 donors as recovered. Trimming cost V 5 bases and J 2 bases, with 24 bases left between them. CDR1 is SGHTA and CDR2 is FQGNSA in the germline V gene. The CDR3 extends over 18 amino acids. The table came from immunoSEQ multiplex PCR; TCRdb's copy has only in-frame clones and leaves some out. This table holds a few hundred thousand clones, around nine tenths found once. The TCR comes from a woman aged 45 to 65 who had recovered from COVID-19. The chain joins TRBV7-2 to TRBJ1-2, with D perhaps matching TRBD1 (6 bases). The sample was PBMCs or T cells enriched from blood (not recorded which). CDR3 region: CASSPLRGGEGWNYGYTF. Written as DNA, the CDR3 is TGTGCCAGCAGCCCCCTGAGGGGGGGAGAAGGTTGGAACTATGGCTACACCTTC.